The clone carrying this TCR beta chain was seen a few times. A single record per CDR3 protein comes from TCRdb applying MiXCR to the 5' RACE reads. Of 270,000 or so distinct CDR3 sequences in the sample, more than 15% were seen once. The data were obtained in a study of CD8 T cells in ankylosing spondylitis. Trimming left V 0 bases short and J 8 bases short, with 11 bases between. Germline CDR1 MGHRA, CDR2 YSYEKL. The CDR3 sequence is 14 residues long. This sequence originates from a male donor with ankylosing spondylitis or in good health (not recorded which). The sample comprised blood, either unsorted or a sorted T cell fraction (not recorded which). The V call is TRBV4-1, the J call TRBJ2-1, with a tentative D call TRBD1 (5 bases). This CDR3 is CASSQDPLTDEQFF. The DNA for the CDR3 is TGCGCCAGCAGCCAAGACCCCCTGACAGATGAGCAGTTCTTC.